This T cell receptor (beta chain) was found in a study of tumor and adjacent non-tumor tissue in lung cancer. Study details: Histology: about twelve adenocarcinoma, a couple of squamous cell carcinoma, 1 small cell lung cancer. Samples averaged roughly 4.4 million productive TCRbeta reads each. Overall study findings and caveats: Compared with tumor, normal lung showed significantly lower TCR diversity.

TCRbeta libraries were built with three rounds of nested PCR, modified from ARM-PCR. Each CDR3 protein gets one entry after TCRdb re-called the multiplex PCR reads with MiXCR. The sample holds approximately 68,000 distinct CDR3 sequences; around 78% are singletons and the top ten take 25% to 30%. The V gene's germline CDR1 is SGHRS and CDR2 YFSETQ. V shed 4 bases and J 8 bases; nucleotides not matched to a gene: 8. The CDR3 length is 14 residues. RNA was extracted from bulk tissue without any cell sorting. Chemotherapy-naive patients with new lung cancer underwent thoracic surgery in China, August–late 2014. For this clonotype: Its target is not known.

The chain employs TRBV5-1 and TRBJ2-1; TRBD2 matches at 8 bases. Sequenced: lung tumor tissue. This receptor was identified in a man in his fifties or sixties with non-small cell lung cancer. CDR3 sequence: CASSRQSGSDEQFF. The CDR3 bases are TGCGCCAGCAGCCGCCAAAGCGGGAGCGATGAGCAGTTCTTC.